What follows are 32 T cell receptor beta chains derived from one specimen sequenced in a study of blood T cells in healthy people across ages. For the second PCR, which ran for about 6 to 11 cycles, a sample-barcoded 5' primer and a J-beta primer mix were used. TCRdb analysed the 5' RACE reads with MiXCR anew, one entry per CDR3 protein. This table has around 1,500,000 distinct CDR3 sequences, 35% to 45% appearing once. The source material was blood. The receptors come from a woman aged 18-29 years in good health.

This clonotype was recorded only once. The chain uses TRBV29-1 and TRBJ1-4; 8 bases line up with TRBD1. Germline assignment: CDR1 SQVTM and CDR2 ANQGSEA. Trimming took 5 bases from V and 6 from J; bases not matched to a gene: 8. The CDR3 totals 14 residues. The CDR3 sequence is CSVSAGTGYEKLFF. CDR3 nucleotides: TGCAGCGTTTCCGCCGGGACAGGATATGAAAAACTGTTTTTT.

This clonotype came up a few times. The V and J genes are TRBV30 and TRBJ1-2; D call uncertain. The CDR3 sequence is 13 residues long. The V and J ends lost 0 bases and 0 bases respectively, with 5 bases between them. Per the germline V gene, CDR1 is GTSNPN and CDR2 is SVGIG (reference sequence). The CDR3 sequence: CAWSVGSNYGYTF. The CDR3 nucleotides are TGTGCCTGGAGTGTAGGTTCTAACTATGGCTACACCTTC.

This clonotype has only a few counts. The V and J genes are TRBV9 and TRBJ1-2; TRBD1 agrees at 7 bases. CDR1 and CDR2 from the germline V gene are SGDLS and YYNGEE. J gave up 3 bases and V 3 bases, and 8 bases lay outside the gene matches. There are 15 residues in the CDR3. The CDR3 nucleotides read TGTGCCAGCAGCGCCATGACAGGGTCGCACTATGGCTACACCTTC. This sequence encodes CASSAMTGSHYGYTF. Looking up the rest from reference TRBV9 and TRBJ1-2 gives the full variable domain: DSGVTQTPKHLITATGQRVTLRCSPRSGDLSVYWYQQSLDQGLQFLIQYYNGEERAKGNILERFSAQQFPDLHSELNLSSLELGDSALYFCASSAMTGSHYGYTFGSGTRLTVV.

The V and J genes are TRBV7-9 and TRBJ2-7; D gene ambiguous. CDR1 is SEHNR and CDR2 is FQNEAQ in the germline V gene (reference sequence). Trimming pared 4 bases from V and 3 bases from J, leaving 16 bases between. CDR3 length equals 15 residues. CDR3 DNA sequence: TGTGCCAGCAGCTATACTGGTCCGACGAACTACGAGCAGTACTTC. It is translated as CASSYTGPTNYEQYF. Variable domain in full (rest from reference TRBV7-9 and TRBJ2-7): DTGVSQNPRHKITKRGQNVTFRCDPISEHNRLYWYRQTLGQGPEFLTYFQNEAQLEKSRLLSDRFSAERPKGSFSTLEIQRTEQGDSAMYLCASSYTGPTNYEQYFGPGTRLTVT.

The rearrangement joins TRBV27 to TRBJ2-1; TRBD2 matches 8 bases. Per germline, CDR1 MNHEY and CDR2 SMNVEV (reference sequence). V shed 2 bases, J shed 9 bases, and the junction held 9 bases outside the gene matches. The CDR3 totals 15 residues. CDR3: CASSLTSGPYGEQFF. In DNA, the CDR3 is TGTGCCAGCAGTTTAACTAGCGGCCCCTATGGTGAGCAGTTCTTC.

V usage is TRBV2 and J usage is TRBJ2-5, with 9 bases aligning to TRBD2. This CDR3 is 15 amino acids long. V lost 6 bases and J lost 11; bases outside the gene matches: 16. Germline V gene lookup returns CDR1 SNHLY and CDR2 FYNNEI. CDR3 nucleotide sequence: TGTGCCAGCAGCGTAGCGGGAGTGACCTACAATGAGCAGTACTTC. Translated, it gives CASSVAGVTYNEQYF.

V is TRBV5-5 and J is TRBJ1-5, with a weak D call TRBD1 (6 bases). Deletions cut 1 base from V and 7 bases from J, with 15 bases between. This CDR3 is built from 15 residues. Germline lookup yields CDR1 SGHKS and CDR2 YYEKEE (reference sequence). The chain's CDR3 is CASSLYGAGAQPQHF. For the CDR3, the DNA is TGTGCCAGCAGCTTGTATGGGGCGGGGGCCCAGCCCCAGCATTTT.

The genes are TRBV4-1 and TRBJ2-7; D remains ambiguous. The germline V gene has CDR1 MGHRA and CDR2 YSYEKL. V dropped 2 bases and J dropped 3 bases, with 14 bases sitting between them. The CDR3 runs 15 residues. This chain's CDR3 is CASSQTAHAGYEQYF. The CDR3 DNA is TGCGCCAGCAGCCAAACTGCCCACGCAGGCTACGAGCAGTACTTC.

This clonotype turned up a few times. This chain connects TRBV29-1 to TRBJ1-2; no definite D call. V was cut by 2 bases and J by 1 base, with 8 bases left in between. The CDR3 spans 13 residues. Germline CDR1 is SQVTM and CDR2 is ANQGSEA. CDR3 loop: CSVERWSNYGYTF. The CDR3 DNA is TGCAGCGTTGAACGTTGGAGTAACTATGGCTACACCTTC.

The table lists this clonotype with a few counts. The V gene is TRBV20-1, the J gene TRBJ2-4, with D uncertain. The closer fit of TRBJ2-7 to the DNA end suggests the J call may be wrong. The CDR3 length is 14 residues. CDR1 and CDR2 from the germline V gene are DFQATT and SNEGSKA (reference sequence). CDR3 coding DNA: TGCAGTGCTAAAACCTCAACTACACCCTACGAGCAGTACTTC. Translation gives CSAKTSTTPYEQYF.

This clonotype was found a few times. The chain uses TRBV5-1 and TRBJ2-1, with TRBD2 matching over 7 bases. Germline CDR1 is SGHRS and CDR2 is YFSETQ. V dropped 0 bases and J dropped 5; count of bases not matched to a gene: 5. The CDR3 spans 15 residues. CDR3 nucleotide sequence: TGCGCCAGCAGCTTGGCCACTAGCGCCAACAATGAGCAGTTCTTC. As protein: CASSLATSANNEQFF. Drawing the rest from reference TRBV5-1 and TRBJ2-1, the complete variable domain is KAGVTQTPRYLIKTRGQQVTLSCSPISGHRSVSWYQQTPGQGLQFLFEYFSETQRNKGNFPGRFSGRQFSNSRSEMNVSTLELGDSALYLCASSLATSANNEQFFGPGTRLTVL.

V usage is TRBV6-1 and J usage is TRBJ2-7, with 7 nucleotides matching TRBD1. The germline V gene has CDR1 MNHNS and CDR2 SASEGT. The CDR3 contains 16 residues. Germline trimming cut 1 base from V and 3 bases from J; bases unmatched to any gene: 9. The CDR3 reads CASSEGYAGGFYEQYF. The CDR3 nucleotides are TGTGCCAGCAGTGAAGGGTACGCAGGGGGTTTCTACGAGCAGTACTTC.

The rearrangement joins TRBV4-2 to TRBJ2-2, with 10 bases aligning to TRBD2. The CDR3 covers 16 residues. J lost 4 bases, V lost 6 bases, and 8 bases had no gene match. The germline V gene has CDR1 LGHNA and CDR2 YNFKEQ. CDR3: CASRDPSGSGTGELFF. The CDR3 DNA reads TGTGCCAGCAGAGACCCTAGCGGGAGTGGCACCGGGGAGCTGTTTTTT.

In its sample, this clonotype was seen a few times. The rearrangement joins TRBV29-1 to TRBJ1-2; 8 bases agree with TRBD1. This CDR3 is 15 amino acids long. V shed 3 bases, J shed 2 bases, and the junction held 8 bases outside the gene matches. Looked up from germline, CDR1 is SQVTM and CDR2 is ANQGSEA. CDR3 sequence: CSVEGRGQTNYGYTF. The CDR3 DNA follows: TGCAGCGTTGAGGGCAGGGGGCAAACCAACTATGGCTACACCTTC. The full variable domain, its missing parts supplied by reference TRBV29-1 and TRBJ1-2, is SAVISQKPSRDICQRGTSLTIQCQVDSQVTMMFWYRQQPGQSLTLIATANQGSEATYESGFVIDKFPISRPNLTFSTLTVSNMSPEDSSIYLCSVEGRGQTNYGYTFGSGTRLTVV.

This clonotype was observed a few times. At one of its ends the junction is not consistent with the germline gene, which may arise from a read error. The chain couples TRBV25-1 to TRBJ2-4; 7 nucleotides line up with TRBD1. CDR1 is MGHDK, CDR2 SYGVNS, per germline. The CDR3 consists of 16 residues. The CDR3 sequence: CVSSEDRELAKNIQYF. CDR3 DNA sequence: TGTGTCAGCAGTGAAGACAGGGAATTGGCCAAAAACATTCAGTACTTC.

This clonotype was seen more than once but under ten times. The chain uses TRBV20-1 and TRBJ2-3; 7 nucleotides line up with TRBD1. Germline V gene sequence: CDR1 DFQATT, CDR2 SNEGSKA (reference sequence). The CDR3 contains 17 residues. Unmatched junction bases numbered 16, after V lost 5 bases and J lost 2 bases. The CDR3 nucleotides read TGCAGTGCTCCCACTCGCCGACAGGGCGGGTCCACAGATACGCAGTATTTT. It yields the protein CSAPTRRQGGSTDTQYF.

The table lists this clonotype with a few counts. This sequence joins TRBV6-1 and TRBJ2-1, with D maybe TRBD2 (5 bases). The germline V gene encodes CDR1 MNHNS and CDR2 SASEGT. This CDR3 region has 15 residues. V gave up 4 bases and J gave up 7 bases, with 17 bases separating them. CDR3 coding DNA: TGTGCCAGCAGTGCAGCAGCCGGGAAGGCAAATGAGCAGTTCTTC. This sequence encodes CASSAAAGKANEQFF.

CDR3 sequence reads: CSVSRGSQETQYF. The CDR3 DNA is TGCAGCGTTAGTCGGGGGTCCCAAGAGACCCAGTACTTC. This chain connects TRBV29-1 to TRBJ2-5; D is possibly TRBD2 (6 bases). V lost 5 bases and J 1 base, leaving 11 bases between the germline ends. Germline-derived CDR1 and CDR2 are SQVTM and ANQGSEA. The CDR3 totals 13 residues.

The chain combines TRBV24-1 with TRBJ2-3; 8 bases agree with TRBD1. V shed 8 bases and J 2 bases; nucleotides not matched to a gene: 5. Germline-derived CDR1 and CDR2 are KGHDR and SFDVKD. CDR3 length: 14 residues. CDR3 sequence: CATNGQGSTDTQYF. CDR3 in DNA: TGTGCCACCAACGGACAGGGATCCACAGATACGCAGTATTTT.

This clonotype was picked up a small number of times. The chain combines TRBV5-1 with TRBJ2-3, with 9 nucleotides matching TRBD1. This CDR3 comprises 14 residues. CDR1 is SGHRS and CDR2 is YFSETQ in the germline V gene. Trimming cost V 4 bases and J 5 bases; bases outside gene matches: 5. DNA of the CDR3: TGCGCCAGCAGCGACAGGGGGTTGTTAGATACGCAGTATTTT. As protein: CASSDRGLLDTQYF.

This clonotype was counted ten times or more. The chain employs TRBV29-1 and TRBJ2-1; perhaps TRBD2 as D (5 bases). The CDR3 extends over 11 amino acids. V lost 4 bases and J 6 bases, leaving 7 bases between the germline ends. Germline-derived CDR1 and CDR2 are SQVTM and ANQGSEA. Here the CDR3 DNA reads TGCAGCGTTGGTAGCGCCAATGAGCAGTTCTTC. Its protein product is CSVGSANEQFF.

This clonotype appeared a few times. As DNA, the CDR3 is TGTGCCAGCAGCCACCTCGTACAGGGAAACACTGAAGCTTTCTTT. Translation gives CASSHLVQGNTEAFF. The chain links TRBV3-1 to TRBJ1-1, with D perhaps matching TRBD1 (6 bases). Trimming pared 3 bases from V and 2 bases from J, leaving 13 bases between. From germline, CDR1 is LGHDT and CDR2 YNNKEL (reference sequence). The CDR3 runs 15 residues.

This clonotype appeared a few times. V gene TRBV3-1 combines with J gene TRBJ2-7; D possibly corresponds to TRBD2 (6 bases). Germline lookup yields CDR1 LGHDT and CDR2 YNNKEL (reference sequence). Trimming stripped 0 bases from V and 7 bases from J, with 28 bases between. This CDR3 contains 19 residues. The CDR3 protein is CASSQDPWATGGINHEQYF. As DNA, the CDR3 is TGTGCCAGCAGCCAAGATCCCTGGGCAACAGGCGGGATAAACCATGAGCAGTACTTC.

V is TRBV12-5 and J is TRBJ2-2; D unresolved. Germline-derived CDR1 and CDR2 are LGHNT and FRNRAP. Trimming stripped 7 bases from V and 2 bases from J, with 14 bases between. The CDR3 contains 15 residues. CDR3 amino acids: CASASGRINTGELFF. The CDR3, as DNA: TGTGCTAGTGCGAGTGGACGGATTAACACCGGGGAGCTGTTTTTT.

The chain couples TRBV10-3 to TRBJ2-7; D gene uncertain. V gave up 8 bases and J gave up 0 bases, with 14 bases separating them. CDR3 length: 14 residues. Germline assignment: CDR1 ENHRY and CDR2 SYGVKD. The CDR3 reads CAISAPTTSYEQYF. The CDR3 DNA follows: TGTGCCATCTCGGCCCCAACTACCTCCTACGAGCAGTACTTC.

This rearrangement joins TRBV12-3 or TRBV12-4 to TRBJ2-3; tentatively, D is TRBD1 or TRBD2 (6 bases each). Trimming left V 0 bases short and J 6 bases short, with 13 bases between. CDR3 length equals 15 residues. The CDR3 sequence is CASSLAGGNVDTQYF. DNA of the CDR3: TGTGCCAGCAGTTTAGCGGGGGGCAACGTGGATACGCAGTATTTT.

The genes are TRBV5-1 and TRBJ2-2; 7 nucleotides match TRBD1. This CDR3 comprises 16 residues. CDR1 SGHRS and CDR2 YFSETQ come from the germline V gene. The trim removed 0 bases at V and 3 bases at J, leaving 5 bases unmatched. DNA of the CDR3: TGCGCCAGCAGCTTGGCTCCGGGACAGCACACCGGGGAGCTGTTTTTT. This encodes CASSLAPGQHTGELFF. Combining the CDR3 with reference TRBV5-1 and TRBJ2-2 gives the whole variable domain KAGVTQTPRYLIKTRGQQVTLSCSPISGHRSVSWYQQTPGQGLQFLFEYFSETQRNKGNFPGRFSGRQFSNSRSEMNVSTLELGDSALYLCASSLAPGQHTGELFFGEGSRLTVL.

The rearrangement links TRBV12-5 to TRBJ2-7; 7 bases match TRBD2. V lost 0 bases, J lost 7 bases, and 9 bases stayed unmatched. The CDR3 loop spans 15 amino acids. CDR1 is LGHNT, CDR2 FRNRAP, per germline. DNA for the CDR3: TGTGCTAGTGGTTTGGTAGCGGGAAATTCCAATGAGCAGTACTTC. As protein: CASGLVAGNSNEQYF.

The rearrangement joins TRBV30 to TRBJ1-4, with D perhaps matching TRBD1 (6 bases). Germline V CDR1 and CDR2: GTSNPN, SVGIG (reference sequence). This CDR3 spans 18 amino acids. Trimming removed 5 bases at V and 6 bases at J, with 28 bases between. The CDR3: CAWEYSLGSIQGDEKLFF. The CDR3, as DNA: TGTGCCTGGGAATACTCTCTGGGGTCAATACAGGGAGATGAAAAACTGTTTTTT.

This chain connects TRBV12-3 or TRBV12-4 to TRBJ2-1; D possibly matches TRBD1 or TRBD2 (5 bases each). V lost 7 bases and J lost 4, with 17 bases in between. The CDR3 is made up of 15 amino acids. The CDR3 region is CASNPGPTPYNEQFF. CDR3 sequence (DNA): TGTGCCAGCAACCCGGGACCGACACCTTACAATGAGCAGTTCTTC.

The rearrangement uses TRBV28 and TRBJ1-1; the D is unclear. Germline CDR1 and CDR2: MDHEN and SYDVKM. Between the trimmed V and J ends, which lost 2 bases and 1 base, there was a span of 11 bases. This CDR3 region has 15 residues. The CDR3: CASSLKWVTNTEAFF. The CDR3 DNA follows: TGTGCCAGCAGTTTAAAGTGGGTCACGAACACTGAAGCTTTCTTT.

This clonotype has a handful of counts. The V and J genes are TRBV10-3 and TRBJ2-3, with a weak D call TRBD2 (6 bases). CDR3 length: 14 amino acids. Trimming removed 8 bases at V and 2 bases at J, with 14 bases between. Germline V lookup: CDR1 ENHRY, CDR2 SYGVKD. The CDR3 nucleotides are TGTGCCATCGGGCACCGGGAGCCCACAGATACGCAGTATTTT. It translates to CAIGHREPTDTQYF.